Below are 32 T cell receptor beta chains sequenced from a single sample in a study of blood T cell repertoires in COVID-19. Here immunoSEQ multiplex PCR was the method, and the copy in TCRdb shows in-frame clones only, minus some. The sample holds a few hundred thousand clones, approximately 90% seen once. The sequenced material came from PBMCs or T cells enriched from blood (not recorded which). These receptors originate from a woman between 18 and 29 years old who had recovered from COVID-19.

The sample holds one count of this clone. This sequence joins TRBV10-2 and TRBJ1-1; D unresolved. The CDR3 runs to 12 residues. V gave up 8 bases and J gave up 5 bases, with 12 bases separating them. Germline lookup yields CDR1 WSHSY and CDR2 SAAADI. The CDR3 nucleotides read TGCGCCAGCCGCTCCCCGGGGACTGAAGCTTTCTTT. The encoded protein is CASRSPGTEAFF.

The chain combines TRBV11-2 with TRBJ1-6; D is uncertain. This CDR3 spans 17 amino acids. Per germline, CDR1 SGHAT and CDR2 FQNNGV. Deletions cut 2 bases from V and 10 bases from J, with 21 bases between. CDR3 bases: TGTGCCAGCAGCTTACGGCCGGAGGCCCAATATGGGTCACCCCTCCACTTT. As protein: CASSLRPEAQYGSPLHF. Together with reference TRBV11-2 and TRBJ1-6, the CDR3 gives the full variable domain: EAGVAQSPRYKIIEKRQSVAFWCNPISGHATLYWYQQILGQGPKLLIQFQNNGVVDDSQLPKDRFSAERLKGVDSTLKIQPAKLEDSAVYLCASSLRPEAQYGSPLHFGNGTRLTVT.

This chain uses TRBV6-2 or TRBV6-3 with TRBJ1-1; D unclear. V was cut by 2 bases and J by 12 bases, with 7 bases left in between. The V gene's germline CDR1 is MNHEY and CDR2 SVGEGT. The CDR3 consists of 10 residues. The CDR3 loop is CASSYGETFF. The CDR3, as DNA: TGTGCCAGCAGTTACGGTGAGACTTTCTTT.

V usage is TRBV20-1 and J usage is TRBJ1-1, with 7 bases aligning to TRBD1. V shed 3 bases and J 2 bases; nucleotides not matched to a gene: 9. The V gene's germline CDR1 is DFQATT and CDR2 SNEGSKA (reference sequence). This CDR3 is 15 amino acids long. The CDR3 DNA follows: TGCAGTGCTAGTTGGGGACAGACTATTAACACTGAAGCTTTCTTT. As protein: CSASWGQTINTEAFF.

This CDR3 reads CASSFGGGVDGYTF. The CDR3 DNA follows: TGTGCCAGCAGCTTTGGGGGAGGGGTGGATGGCTACACCTTC. The chain recombines TRBV5-4 with TRBJ1-2, with D possibly being TRBD1 (5 bases). The V and J ends lost 2 bases and 6 bases respectively, with 14 bases between them. CDR1 and CDR2 from the germline V gene are SGHNT and YYREEE (reference sequence). The CDR3 contains 14 residues.

This chain joins TRBV5-1 and TRBJ1-5, with a tentative D call TRBD1 (5 bases). The CDR3 loop spans 15 amino acids. Trimming shortened V by 0 bases and J by 3 bases, and 10 bases separated the two germline ends. Germline-derived CDR1 and CDR2 are SGHRS and YFSETQ. CDR3 nucleotides: TGCGCCAGCAGCTTGGGGGACTGGCCCAATCAGCCCCAGCATTTT. This sequence encodes CASSLGDWPNQPQHF.

The genes are TRBV3-1 (or the pseudogene TRBV3-2) and TRBJ2-2, with 7 bases matching TRBD1. Germline lookup yields CDR1 LGHDT and CDR2 YNNKEL (reference sequence). The CDR3 is 14 residues long. J gave up 1 base and V 6 bases, and 2 bases lay outside the gene matches. The CDR3 coding sequence is TGTGCCAGCAGACAGGGGAAGAACACCGGGGAGCTGTTTTTT. Residues: CASRQGKNTGELFF.

This chain links TRBV29-1 with TRBJ2-7, with 10 bases fitting TRBD1. Germline-derived CDR1 and CDR2 are SQVTM and ANQGSEA. The junction had 5 bases not matched to a gene; V was cut back by 6 bases and J by 0 bases. This CDR3 spans 14 amino acids. The CDR3 nucleotides are TGCAGCGTCGGGACAGGGGTCAACTCCTACGAGCAGTACTTC. Its protein is CSVGTGVNSYEQYF.

The CDR3 protein is CASSLRSSGNTIYF. Written as DNA, the CDR3 is TGTGCCAGCAGCCTTAGATCATCCGGAAACACCATATATTTT. This chain links TRBV13 with TRBJ1-3; D not resolved. This CDR3 is built from 14 residues. Germline V CDR1 and CDR2: PRHDT, FYEKMQ (reference sequence). V gave up 5 bases and J gave up 4 bases, with 12 bases separating them. Together with reference TRBV13 and TRBJ1-3, the CDR3 gives the full variable domain: AAGVIQSPRHLIKEKRETATLKCYPIPRHDTVYWYQQGPGQDPQFLISFYEKMQSDKGSIPDRFSAQQFSDYHSELNMSSLELGDSALYFCASSLRSSGNTIYFGEGSWLTVV.

This chain joins TRBV19 and TRBJ2-1, with unresolved D. CDR3 length equals 14 residues. Germline values: CDR1 LNHDA, CDR2 SQIVND (reference sequence). Trimming took 4 bases from V and 4 from J, leaving 11 bases between them. The CDR3 DNA sequence: TGTGCCAGTAGTACCCCAGGTTCTTACAATGAGCAGTTCTTC. Translation: CASSTPGSYNEQFF.

J is TRBJ1-5 and V is TRBV28, with D unclear. Germline values: CDR1 MDHEN, CDR2 SYDVKM. The CDR3 totals 13 residues. V lost 6 bases to trimming and J lost 7 bases, with 13 bases between them. The CDR3 spells CASSLREGQPQHF. The DNA for the CDR3 is TGTGCCAGCAGCCTTCGGGAGGGACAGCCCCAGCATTTT.

The chain carries TRBV28 and TRBJ2-7; 7 bases are a match to TRBD1. This CDR3 comprises 13 residues. Germline loops: CDR1 MDHEN, CDR2 SYDVKM. V lost 5 bases and J lost 2; bases outside the gene matches: 3. Here the CDR3 reads CASSRTGPYEQYF. CDR3 in DNA: TGTGCCAGCAGTCGGACAGGCCCCTACGAGCAGTACTTC.

The genes are TRBV11-2 and TRBJ2-5; perhaps TRBD1 as D (6 bases). V lost 5 bases and J 5 bases, leaving 12 bases between the germline ends. The CDR3 runs 13 residues. Germline values: CDR1 SGHAT, CDR2 FQNNGV. The CDR3 nucleotides read TGTGCCAGCAGCCCCGGACAGAGGGAGACCCAGTACTTC. This codes for CASSPGQRETQYF.

The rearrangement uses TRBV14 and TRBJ2-3; 14 bases are a match to TRBD2. Germline V gives CDR1 SGHDN, CDR2 FVKESK. Trimming removed 6 bases from V and 5 bases from J; junction bases left unmatched: 10. The CDR3 is 17 residues long. This chain's CDR3 is CASSRRTSGGHRDTQYF. CDR3 sequence (DNA): TGTGCCAGCAGTCGGAGGACTAGCGGGGGGCATAGAGATACGCAGTATTTT.

V is TRBV9 and J is TRBJ2-3; no firm D call. Trimming took 0 bases from V and 5 from J, leaving 4 bases between them. CDR3 length: 12 amino acids. Looked up from germline, CDR1 is SGDLS and CDR2 is YYNGEE. For the CDR3, the DNA is TGTGCCAGCAGCGTAGGAGGAGATACGCAGTATTTT. This gives the protein CASSVGGDTQYF.

This clone was seen only a few times. The chain links TRBV5-5 to TRBJ1-1, with a tentative D call TRBD1 (6 bases). Germline V gene sequence: CDR1 SGHKS, CDR2 YYEKEE (reference sequence). Trimming stripped 2 bases from V and 1 base from J, with 9 bases between. CDR3 length: 14 residues. The CDR3 sequence: CASSFGQSNTEAFF. The CDR3, as DNA: TGTGCCAGCAGCTTCGGACAGTCGAACACTGAAGCTTTCTTT.

The chain joins TRBV11-1 to TRBJ2-5; TRBD1 might be the D (6 bases). Per the germline V gene, CDR1 is SGHAT and CDR2 is FQDESV (reference sequence). The CDR3 runs 14 residues. V was pared by 5 bases and J by 1 base, with 11 bases between. CDR3 amino acids: CASSPRTVQETQYF. The CDR3 region has the DNA TGTGCCAGCAGCCCGCGGACAGTCCAAGAGACCCAGTACTTC.

The gene calls are TRBV7-9 and TRBJ2-1, with TRBD1 matching over 8 bases. J gave up 6 bases and V 5 bases, and 12 bases lay outside the gene matches. The germline V gene has CDR1 SEHNR and CDR2 FQNEAQ (reference sequence). The CDR3 extends over 16 amino acids. The CDR3 DNA reads TGTGCCAGCAGCCCCGTCCGGACAGGGCCGGGCAATGAGCAGTTCTTC. Translating it yields CASSPVRTGPGNEQFF.

In its sample, this clone was seen a few times. The chain is built from TRBV5-5 and TRBJ2-7; 8 positions agree with TRBD1. The germline V gene encodes CDR1 SGHKS and CDR2 YYEKEE (reference sequence). This CDR3 has 15 amino acids. V shed 0 bases and J 6 bases; nucleotides not matched to a gene: 8. The CDR3 coding sequence is TGTGCCAGCAGCTTGGAAGCTACCAGGGGGCTCGAGCAGTACTTC. It codes for CASSLEATRGLEQYF. The whole variable domain, filled in from reference TRBV5-5 and TRBJ2-7, reads DAGVTQSPTHLIKTRGQQVTLRCSPISGHKSVSWYQQVLGQGPQFIFQYYEKEERGRGNFPDRFSARQFPNYSSELNVNALLLGDSALYLCASSLEATRGLEQYFGPGTRLTVT.

The chain links TRBV29-1 to TRBJ1-2; 7 bases map to TRBD1. The CDR3 runs 15 residues. From germline, CDR1 is SQVTM and CDR2 ANQGSEA. Trimming took 8 bases from V and 5 from J; bases not matched to a gene: 17. The CDR3 region is CSSLGTTTGVYGYTF. CDR3 coding DNA: TGCAGCTCCTTGGGGACCACTACAGGGGTTTATGGCTACACCTTC.

The V gene is TRBV4-3, the J gene TRBJ1-4, with 7 nucleotides matching TRBD1. The V gene's germline CDR1 is LGHNA and CDR2 YSLEER. V was pared by 1 base and J by 4 bases, with 3 bases of the junction left unmatched. The CDR3 is made up of 15 amino acids. The CDR3 coding sequence is TGCGCCAGCAGCCAAGCGACAGGGAGTAATGAAAAACTGTTTTTT. Translation gives CASSQATGSNEKLFF.

This chain joins TRBV5-3 and TRBJ1-6; D gene ambiguous. TRBV5-3 is classed as an ORF, of uncertain function. The CDR3 contains 19 residues. Between the trimmed V and J ends, which lost 0 bases and 8 bases, there was a span of 24 bases. DNA for the CDR3: TGTGCCAGAAGCTTGGCCTATTTTCCCCCTACATTTGGGCATTCACCCCTCCACTTT. This translates into CARSLAYFPPTFGHSPLHF.

The chain recombines TRBV27 with TRBJ1-5; D ambiguous. The V gene lost 2 bases and the J gene lost 0 bases, with 8 bases spanning the gap. The CDR3 runs to 15 residues. Germline values: CDR1 MNHEY, CDR2 SMNVEV (reference sequence). Here the CDR3 DNA reads TGTGCCAGCAGTTTACGGGGTCATAGCAATCAGCCCCAGCATTTT. It yields the protein CASSLRGHSNQPQHF.

This CDR3 reads CASSLGGVQGYRNEQFF. CDR3 sequence (DNA): TGTGCCAGCAGCTTAGGGGGCGTGCAGGGGTATAGGAATGAGCAGTTCTTC. V gene TRBV11-2 combines with J gene TRBJ2-1; D is perhaps TRBD1 (6 bases). Trimming left V 1 base short and J 7 bases short, with 20 bases between. The germline gives CDR1 SGHAT, CDR2 FQNNGV. The CDR3 has 17 residues.

The rearrangement uses TRBV5-6 and TRBJ1-4; TRBD1 matches 9 bases. Germline V gives CDR1 SGHDT, CDR2 YYEEEE. This CDR3 has 15 residues. Trimming cost V 4 bases and J 4 bases; bases outside gene matches: 5. The CDR3 sequence is CASSLRTGVNEKLFF. The DNA of the CDR3 is TGTGCCAGCAGCCTACGGACAGGGGTTAATGAAAAACTGTTTTTT. Full variable domain (remainder filled in from reference TRBV5-6 and TRBJ1-4): DAGVTQSPTHLIKTRGQQVTLRCSPKSGHDTVSWYQQALGQGPQFIFQYYEEEERQRGNFPDRFSGHQFPNYSSELNVNALLLGDSALYLCASSLRTGVNEKLFFGSGTQLSVL.

V gene TRBV5-4 combines with J gene TRBJ1-6, with D perhaps TRBD1 (6 bases). Germline-derived CDR1 and CDR2 are SGHNT and YYREEE (reference sequence). Trimming removed 4 bases from V and 7 bases from J, with 15 bases in between. The CDR3 contains 15 residues. The CDR3 region has the DNA TGTGCCAGCAGCAATACAGGGTACGGGAATTCACCCCTCCACTTT. This gives the protein CASSNTGYGNSPLHF.

V usage is TRBV9 and J usage is TRBJ2-7; 7 bases agree with TRBD1. Germline trimming cut 4 bases from V and 3 bases from J; bases unmatched to any gene: 4. Germline V gene sequence: CDR1 SGDLS, CDR2 YYNGEE. The CDR3 extends over 13 amino acids. CDR3 residues: CASSFRDSYEQYF. CDR3 sequence (DNA): TGTGCCAGCAGCTTCAGGGACAGCTACGAGCAGTACTTC.

This chain uses TRBV4-3 with TRBJ2-7, with 7 bases fitting TRBD2. The CDR3 spans 13 residues. V gave up 6 bases and J gave up 2 bases; unmatched junction bases: 4. Germline CDR1 and CDR2: LGHNA and YSLEER. The CDR3 is CASSSGLTYEQYF. CDR3 in DNA: TGCGCCAGCAGTTCGGGACTAACCTACGAGCAGTACTTC.

This chain connects TRBV19 to TRBJ2-1, with 8 bases that match TRBD1. V dropped 4 bases and J dropped 0; count of bases not matched to a gene: 8. The germline V gene has CDR1 LNHDA and CDR2 SQIVND (reference sequence). This CDR3 contains 17 residues. The CDR3 loop is CASSTDRGEGSYNEQFF. The DNA of the CDR3 is TGTGCCAGTAGTACCGACAGGGGAGAGGGCTCCTACAATGAGCAGTTCTTC.

This clone was seen just once. The chain recombines TRBV11-2 with TRBJ2-5; 9 bases are a match to TRBD2. The V and J ends lost 11 bases and 2 bases, in that order; junction bases with no gene match: 6. This CDR3 region has 13 residues. Germline V gene sequence: CDR1 SGHAT, CDR2 FQNNGV. The CDR3: CAVSTSGQETQYF. DNA for the CDR3: TGTGCCGTGAGTACTAGCGGGCAAGAGACCCAGTACTTC. The full variable domain, rest sourced from reference TRBV11-2 and TRBJ2-5, is EAGVAQSPRYKIIEKRQSVAFWCNPISGHATLYWYQQILGQGPKLLIQFQNNGVVDDSQLPKDRFSAERLKGVDSTLKIQPAKLEDSAVYLCAVSTSGQETQYFGPGTRLLVL.

This sequence joins TRBV27 and TRBJ2-1; 9 positions agree with TRBD1. Germline values: CDR1 MNHEY, CDR2 SMNVEV (reference sequence). The CDR3 has 16 residues. With 5 bases clipped from V and 2 bases from J, the junction kept 7 bases outside the gene matches. CDR3 sequence reads: CASSPGTGNTYNEQFF. DNA for the CDR3: TGTGCCAGCAGTCCGGGGACAGGGAACACCTACAATGAGCAGTTCTTC.

This chain connects TRBV7-3 to TRBJ1-4, with 9 bases identical to TRBD1. Germline V gene lookup returns CDR1 SGHTA and CDR2 FQGTGA. The trim removed 4 bases at V and 4 bases at J, leaving 13 bases unmatched. The CDR3 extends over 18 amino acids. The CDR3: CASSSDRGEVRFNEKLFF. CDR3 nucleotide sequence: TGTGCCAGCAGCTCCGACAGGGGGGAGGTGAGGTTTAATGAAAAACTGTTTTTT. Together with reference TRBV7-3 and TRBJ1-4, the CDR3 gives the full variable domain: GAGVSQTPSNKVTEKGKYVELRCDPISGHTALYWYRQSLGQGPEFLIYFQGTGAADDSGLPNDRFFAVRPEGSVSTLKIQRTERGDSAVYLCASSSDRGEVRFNEKLFFGSGTQLSVL.